What follows are 17 T cell receptor beta chains derived from one specimen sequenced in a study of T cells after posttransplantation cyclophosphamide. Assay used: immunoSEQ multiplex PCR; TCRdb lists only in-frame clones, some missing. The data contain tens of thousands of clones, over 85% of them seen just once; the ten biggest clones take up roughly 3%. Sequencing was performed on PBMCs. The source is a woman aged 25 to 39 in good health and a related stem cell transplant donor.

The V gene is TRBV28, the J gene TRBJ1-1, with D perhaps TRBD1 (5 bases). CDR3 size: 13 residues. Trimming cost V 3 bases and J 11 bases, with 16 bases left between them. The germline CDR1 and CDR2 sequences are MDHEN and SYDVKM. The CDR3 sequence: CASSFRQGGEAFF. The CDR3 DNA follows: TGTGCCAGCAGTTTCAGGCAGGGTGGAGAGGCTTTCTTT.

This clone was seen just once. The V and J genes are TRBV4-1 and TRBJ1-5; D is possibly TRBD1 (6 bases). The CDR3 covers 14 residues. Trimming stripped 2 bases from V and 10 bases from J, with 15 bases between. Germline assignment: CDR1 MGHRA and CDR2 YSYEKL. CDR3 region: CASSQQRDTLPQHF. The CDR3 DNA follows: TGCGCCAGCAGCCAACAACGGGACACACTTCCCCAGCATTTT.

This chain connects TRBV27 to TRBJ1-4; TRBD1 aligns across 7 bases. CDR1 is MNHEY, CDR2 SMNVEV, per germline (reference sequence). CDR3 length: 15 amino acids. After removal of 5 bases from V and 0 bases from J, the junction contained 3 bases not matched to a gene. CDR3 region: CASSNRGATNEKLFF. CDR3 sequence (DNA): TGTGCCAGCAGTAACAGGGGCGCAACTAATGAAAAACTGTTTTTT.

The rearrangement links TRBV6-1 to TRBJ1-1, with unresolved D. V was cut by 1 base and J by 1 base, with 10 bases left in between. This CDR3 region has 15 residues. CDR1 is MNHNS and CDR2 is SASEGT in the germline V gene. CDR3 residues: CASSEDLMRNTEAFF. Written as DNA, the CDR3 is TGTGCCAGCAGTGAAGATCTTATGAGGAACACTGAAGCTTTCTTT.

V gene TRBV14 combines with J gene TRBJ2-5; 11 bases agree with TRBD2. Germline CDR1 is SGHDN and CDR2 is FVKESK. With V trimmed by 5 bases and J by 3 bases, 2 bases remained unmatched. The CDR3 has 14 amino acids. CDR3 nucleotide sequence: TGTGCCAGCAGCAAACTAGCGGGAGAAGAGACCCAGTACTTC. Translated, it gives CASSKLAGEETQYF.

This clone occurred once. V usage is TRBV19 and J usage is TRBJ2-6, with 9 positions matching TRBD1. The length of the CDR3 is 17 residues. Germline V CDR1 and CDR2: LNHDA, SQIVND (reference sequence). The trim removed 1 base at V and 1 base at J, leaving 2 bases unmatched. CDR3 residues: CASSIGTGVSGANVLTF. In DNA, the CDR3 is TGTGCCAGTAGTATAGGGACAGGGGTTTCTGGGGCCAACGTCCTGACTTTC. Combining the CDR3 with reference TRBV19 and TRBJ2-6 gives the whole variable domain DGGITQSPKYLFRKEGQNVTLSCEQNLNHDAMYWYRQDPGQGLRLIYYSQIVNDFQKGDIAEGYSVSREKKESFPLTVTSAQKNPTAFYLCASSIGTGVSGANVLTFGAGSRLTVL.

J is TRBJ1-4 and V is TRBV7-3, with a possible D match to TRBD1 (6 bases). Looked up from germline, CDR1 is SGHTA and CDR2 is FQGTGA. This CDR3 is 15 amino acids long. Trimming stripped 3 bases from V and 7 bases from J, with 15 bases between. The DNA of the CDR3 is TGTGCCAGCAGCTTGACGGGGGGCATCGGTGAAAAACTGTTTTTT. Encoded protein: CASSLTGGIGEKLFF.

CDR3 amino acids: CASSDGQPPTDTQYF. The CDR3 DNA is TGCGCCAGCAGTGACGGACAACCCCCCACAGATACGCAGTATTTT. The chain is built from TRBV10-1 and TRBJ2-3; D might be TRBD1 (5 bases). The germline CDR1 and CDR2 sequences are WNHNN and SYGVQD (reference sequence). Trimming took 3 bases from V and 2 from J, leaving 12 bases between them. CDR3 size: 15 residues.

The genes are TRBV7-9 and TRBJ1-5, with 8 bases identical to TRBD1. Germline lookup yields CDR1 SEHNR and CDR2 FQNEAQ (reference sequence). Trimming removed 11 bases from V and 6 bases from J; junction bases left unmatched: 9. This CDR3 is 13 amino acids long. CDR3 protein: CAVSTGVRQPQHF. CDR3 DNA: TGTGCCGTTTCGACAGGGGTTCGTCAGCCCCAGCATTTT.

The gene calls are TRBV2 and TRBJ2-6, with D uncertain. V lost 6 bases, J lost 0 bases, and 15 bases lay in between. Germline lookup yields CDR1 SNHLY and CDR2 FYNNEI. This CDR3 region has 17 residues. CDR3 residues: CASSFRVSLSGANVLTF. CDR3 sequence (DNA): TGTGCCAGCAGCTTCCGGGTCTCCCTCTCTGGGGCCAACGTCCTGACTTTC.

The chain links TRBV9 to TRBJ1-1, with D perhaps TRBD1 (6 bases). The CDR3 has 13 residues. Germline V CDR1 and CDR2: SGDLS, YYNGEE. V dropped 0 bases and J dropped 4 bases, with 7 bases sitting between them. DNA for the CDR3: TGTGCCAGCAGCGTAGGGGGGGCCACTGAAGCTTTCTTT. This codes for CASSVGGATEAFF.

The chain joins TRBV19 to TRBJ1-5, with D unresolved. Trimming pared 6 bases from V and 11 bases from J, leaving 23 bases between. This CDR3 is built from 15 residues. Germline V gene lookup returns CDR1 LNHDA and CDR2 SQIVND (reference sequence). The CDR3 region is CASSPDARRIGTQHF. CDR3 DNA: TGTGCCAGTAGCCCCGACGCAAGGAGAATTGGGACCCAGCATTTT.

The chain recombines TRBV6-5 with TRBJ1-1; possible D gene TRBD1, 5 bases. V lost 5 bases and J 8 bases, leaving 9 bases between the germline ends. From germline, CDR1 is MNHEY and CDR2 SVGAGI. The CDR3 has 11 residues. The CDR3 sequence is CASSRQQEAFF. CDR3 nucleotide sequence: TGTGCCAGCAGTAGACAGCAAGAAGCTTTCTTT.

This chain connects TRBV5-6 to TRBJ1-5; 8 bases map to TRBD1. V shed 2 bases and J 4 bases; nucleotides not matched to a gene: 5. Germline V gene lookup returns CDR1 SGHDT and CDR2 YYEEEE. This CDR3 spans 15 amino acids. The CDR3: CASSFGRGRNQPQHF. The CDR3 DNA reads as TGTGCCAGCAGCTTCGGCAGGGGGCGAAATCAGCCCCAGCATTTT.

V and J are TRBV19 and TRBJ1-1, with unresolved D. The germline V and J ends were trimmed by 0 bases and 5 bases, with 7 bases remaining between them. Germline V gives CDR1 LNHDA, CDR2 SQIVND (reference sequence). The CDR3 is 13 residues long. The CDR3 spells CASSIEMRTEAFF. In nucleotides, the CDR3 is TGTGCCAGTAGTATAGAAATGAGAACTGAAGCTTTCTTT.

This sequence joins TRBV6-5 and TRBJ1-1; D gene unclear. Trimming stripped 2 bases from V and 0 bases from J, with 7 bases between. The CDR3 extends over 14 amino acids. Germline loops: CDR1 MNHEY, CDR2 SVGAGI. In DNA form, the CDR3 reads TGTGCCAGCAGTTACAGGCAGCTGAACACTGAAGCTTTCTTT. Its translation: CASSYRQLNTEAFF.

The V call is TRBV6-6, the J call TRBJ1-3, with D unresolved. Germline V CDR1 and CDR2: MNHNY, SVGAGI (reference sequence). The CDR3 has 14 residues. V was pared by 0 bases and J by 4 bases, with 7 bases between. The CDR3 DNA follows: TGTGCCAGCAGTTACTCTAGCCAGGGAAACACCATATATTTT. Encoded protein: CASSYSSQGNTIYF.